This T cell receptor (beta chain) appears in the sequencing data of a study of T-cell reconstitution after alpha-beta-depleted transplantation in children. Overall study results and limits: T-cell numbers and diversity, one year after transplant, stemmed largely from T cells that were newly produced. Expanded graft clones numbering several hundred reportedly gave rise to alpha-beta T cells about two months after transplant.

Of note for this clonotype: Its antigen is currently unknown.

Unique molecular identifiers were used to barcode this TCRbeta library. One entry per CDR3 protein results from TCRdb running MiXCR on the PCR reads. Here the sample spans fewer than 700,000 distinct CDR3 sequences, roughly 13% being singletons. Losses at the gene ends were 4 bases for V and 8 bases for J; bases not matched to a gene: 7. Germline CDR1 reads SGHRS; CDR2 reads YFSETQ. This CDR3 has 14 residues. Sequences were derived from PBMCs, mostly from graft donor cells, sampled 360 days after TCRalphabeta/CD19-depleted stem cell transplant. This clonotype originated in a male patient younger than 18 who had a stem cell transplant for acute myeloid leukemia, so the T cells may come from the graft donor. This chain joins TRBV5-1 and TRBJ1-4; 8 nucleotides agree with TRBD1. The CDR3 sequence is CASSLTGVYEKLFF. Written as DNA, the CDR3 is TGCGCCAGCAGCCTGACAGGGGTTTACGAAAAACTGTTTTTT.